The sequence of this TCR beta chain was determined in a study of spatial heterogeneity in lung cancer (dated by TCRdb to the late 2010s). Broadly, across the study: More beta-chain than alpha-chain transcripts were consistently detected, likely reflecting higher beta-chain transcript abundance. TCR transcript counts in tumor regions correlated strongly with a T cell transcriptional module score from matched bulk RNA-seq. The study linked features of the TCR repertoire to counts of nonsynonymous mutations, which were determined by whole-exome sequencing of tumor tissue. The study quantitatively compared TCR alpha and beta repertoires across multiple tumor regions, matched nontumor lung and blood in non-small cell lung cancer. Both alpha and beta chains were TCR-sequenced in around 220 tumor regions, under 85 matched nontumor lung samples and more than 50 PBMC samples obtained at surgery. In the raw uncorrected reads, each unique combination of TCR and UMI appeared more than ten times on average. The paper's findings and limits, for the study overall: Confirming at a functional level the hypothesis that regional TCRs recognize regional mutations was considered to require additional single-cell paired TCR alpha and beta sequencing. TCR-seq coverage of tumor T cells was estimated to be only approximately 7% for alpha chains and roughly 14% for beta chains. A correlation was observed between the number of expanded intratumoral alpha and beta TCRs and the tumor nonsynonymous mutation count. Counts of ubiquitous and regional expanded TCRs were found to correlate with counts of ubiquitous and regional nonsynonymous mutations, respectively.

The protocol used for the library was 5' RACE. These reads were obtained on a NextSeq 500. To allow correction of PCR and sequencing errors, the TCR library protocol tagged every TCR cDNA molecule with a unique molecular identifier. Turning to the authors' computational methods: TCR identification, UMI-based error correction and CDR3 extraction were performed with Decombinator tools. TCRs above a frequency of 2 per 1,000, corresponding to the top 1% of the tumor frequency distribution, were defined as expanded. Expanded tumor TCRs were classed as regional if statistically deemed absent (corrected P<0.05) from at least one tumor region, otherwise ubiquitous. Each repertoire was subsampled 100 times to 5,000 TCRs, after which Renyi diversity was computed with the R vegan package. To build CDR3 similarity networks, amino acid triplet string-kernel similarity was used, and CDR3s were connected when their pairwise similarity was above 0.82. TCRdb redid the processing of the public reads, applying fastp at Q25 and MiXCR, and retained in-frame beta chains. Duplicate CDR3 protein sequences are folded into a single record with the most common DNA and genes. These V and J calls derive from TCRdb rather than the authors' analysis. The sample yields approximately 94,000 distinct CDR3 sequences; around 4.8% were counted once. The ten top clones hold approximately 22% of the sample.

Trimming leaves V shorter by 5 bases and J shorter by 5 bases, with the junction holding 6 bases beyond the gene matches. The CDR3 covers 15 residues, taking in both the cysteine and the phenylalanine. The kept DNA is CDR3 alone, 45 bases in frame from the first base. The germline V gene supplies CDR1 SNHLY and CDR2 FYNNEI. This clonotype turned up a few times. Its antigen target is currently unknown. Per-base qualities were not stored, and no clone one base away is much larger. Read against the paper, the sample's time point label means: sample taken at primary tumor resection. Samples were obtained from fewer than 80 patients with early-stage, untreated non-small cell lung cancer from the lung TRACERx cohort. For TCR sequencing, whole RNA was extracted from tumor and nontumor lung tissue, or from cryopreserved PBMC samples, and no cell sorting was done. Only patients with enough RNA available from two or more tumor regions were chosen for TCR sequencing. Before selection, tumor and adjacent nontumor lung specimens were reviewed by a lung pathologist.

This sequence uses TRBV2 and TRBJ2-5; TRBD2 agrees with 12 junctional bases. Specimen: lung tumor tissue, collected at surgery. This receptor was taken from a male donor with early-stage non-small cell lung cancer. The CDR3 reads CASSWTSGTGETQYF. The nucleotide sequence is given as TGTGCCAGCAGTTGGACTAGCGGGACGGGGGAGACCCAGTACTTC.